A selection of T cell receptor beta chains follows, all from one sample in a study of cytomegalovirus exposure and HLA in healthy donors. Profiling relied on immunoSEQ multiplex PCR, and the TCRdb table lists in-frame clones only, not all of them. Here the sample spans around 130,000 clones, roughly four fifths being singletons. The sample consisted of PBMCs. The source of these receptors is a woman aged 50 to 60 in good health and CMV-seronegative. Each CDR3 is given with its conserved first and last residue. Each record gives: V gene, clone size, J gene, CDR3 protein. Not all rows give a size; the values are once, few, many and, for expanded clones, a class.

TRBV2,NA,TRBJ1-1,CASSGIPAGGAFF
TRBV4-1,NA,TRBJ2-7,CASSQIGTSVSEQYF
TRBV7-9,NA,TRBJ2-5,CASSPGQEQETQYF
TRBV15,NA,TRBJ2-5,CATSRGVAGRSETQYF
TRBV10-3,NA,TRBJ2-5,CAISESRETQYF
TRBV7-6,NA,TRBJ1-4,CASSSHGGSNEKLFF
TRBV30,NA,TRBJ1-2,CAWGAQTNYGYTF
TRBV7-2,NA,TRBJ1-1,CASSPVGGMNTEAFF
TRBV6-1,NA,TRBJ2-2,CASWETGPSTGELFF
TRBV7-6,NA,TRBJ2-1,CASSLLFYNEQFF
TRBV28,NA,TRBJ1-2,CASPGPGGYTF
TRBV28,NA,TRBJ2-7,CASSSPGDRGSYEQYF
TRBV27,NA,TRBJ1-1,CASAGGIGTEAFF
TRBV6-5,NA,TRBJ2-3,CASSIAAEMGNTQYF
TRBV9,few,TRBJ2-1,CASSVEGQGLDEQFF
TRBV19,NA,TRBJ1-3,CASRAGAGNTIYF
TRBV2,NA,TRBJ2-7,CASNTQTSGSREYF
TRBV30,NA,TRBJ1-1,CAWTTDRKAFF
TRBV5-1,NA,TRBJ2-7,CASSFPAVWVSYEQYF
TRBV6-5,NA,TRBJ2-7,CASSYSTLGSYEQYF
TRBV7-8,NA,TRBJ1-1,CASSLGRGARTEAFF
TRBV7-2,NA,TRBJ2-1,CASSPSPSGRAYNEQFF
TRBV5-1,NA,TRBJ2-7,CASSLILGQGSYEQYF
TRBV7-2,NA,TRBJ2-1,CASSLYSRASNEQFF
TRBV6-5,NA,TRBJ1-4,CASTRRGEKLFF
TRBV2,NA,TRBJ2-7,CASGAYEQYF
TRBV5-6,NA,TRBJ2-3,CASSTDRGDTQYF
TRBV6-5,NA,TRBJ1-1,CASSYSYEMNTEAFF
TRBV2,NA,TRBJ2-7,CASSVSGSYEQYF
TRBV5-1,NA,TRBJ2-3,CASRYSSGRDDTQYF
TRBV6-6,few,TRBJ2-1,CASSYSNSIAYNEQFF
TRBV5-4,NA,TRBJ2-2,CASSQRGGRNPVF
TRBV19,few,TRBJ2-7,CASSWRSAYEQYF
TRBV30,once,TRBJ2-7,CAWSVRGSPQYF
TRBV7-8,NA,TRBJ2-1,CASSPEPRSYNEQFF